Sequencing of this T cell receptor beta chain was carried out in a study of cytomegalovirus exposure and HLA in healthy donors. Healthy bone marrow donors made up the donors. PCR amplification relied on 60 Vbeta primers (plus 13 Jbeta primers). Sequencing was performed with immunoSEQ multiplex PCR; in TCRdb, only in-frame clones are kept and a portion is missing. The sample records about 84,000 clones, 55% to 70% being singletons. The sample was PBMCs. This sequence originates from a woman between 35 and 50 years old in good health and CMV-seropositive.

CDR3 bases: TGTGCCAGACTAGCGGGCCAAGAGACCCAGTACTTC. Residues: CARLAGQETQYF. V gene TRBV19 combines with J gene TRBJ2-5; 9 bases are a match to TRBD2. The CDR3 loop spans 12 amino acids. Germline trimming cut 9 bases from V and 1 base from J; bases unmatched to any gene: 0. The germline V gene has CDR1 LNHDA and CDR2 SQIVND (reference sequence).